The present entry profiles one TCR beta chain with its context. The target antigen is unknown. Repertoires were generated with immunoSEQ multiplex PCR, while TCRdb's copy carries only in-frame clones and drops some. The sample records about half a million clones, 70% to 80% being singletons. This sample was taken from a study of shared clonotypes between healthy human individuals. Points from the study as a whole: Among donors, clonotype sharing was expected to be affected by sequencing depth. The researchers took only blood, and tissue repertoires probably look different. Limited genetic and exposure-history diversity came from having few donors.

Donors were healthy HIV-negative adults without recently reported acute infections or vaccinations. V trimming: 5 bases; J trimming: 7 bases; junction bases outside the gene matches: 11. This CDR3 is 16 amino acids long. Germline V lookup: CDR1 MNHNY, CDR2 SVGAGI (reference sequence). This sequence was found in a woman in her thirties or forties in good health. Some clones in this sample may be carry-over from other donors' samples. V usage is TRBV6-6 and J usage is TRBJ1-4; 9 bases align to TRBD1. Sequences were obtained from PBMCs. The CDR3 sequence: CASSTPDRGLGEKLFF. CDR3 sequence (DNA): TGTGCCAGCAGTACCCCGGACAGGGGTTTGGGTGAAAAACTGTTTTTT.